The rows below give T cell receptor beta chains drawn from one sample of a study of technical replicates of blood from several donors. The data were produced by immunoSEQ multiplex PCR, yet TCRdb's version contains in-frame clones alone and is incomplete. This sample has more than 70,000 clones, with around 97% found just once. Material for sequencing was T cells isolated from PBMCs. The receptors originated from a human donor in good health. Both conserved end residues are part of each CDR3. The D gene is left open where the match is weak.

J: TRBJ1-5; D: NA; V: TRBV7-9; DNA: TGTGCCAGCAGTCCGACGGGTAATCAGCCCCAGCATTTT; CDR3: CASSPTGNQPQHF
J: TRBJ1-1; D: NA; V: TRBV27; DNA: TGTGCCAGCCGGGATCCCCCGAACACTGAAGCTTTCTTT; CDR3: CASRDPPNTEAFF
J: TRBJ1-5; D: TRBD1; V: TRBV7-6; DNA: TGTGCCAGCAGCCTCGGGACAGGGACATTTTGGAGCAATCAGCCCCAGCATTTT; CDR3: CASSLGTGTFWSNQPQHF
J: TRBJ1-2; D: NA; V: TRBV5-1; DNA: TGCGCCAGCACCCCGAGCGGGGGAGGAGGCTATGGCTACACCTTC; CDR3: CASTPSGGGGYGYTF
J: TRBJ2-7; D: NA; V: TRBV27; DNA: TGTGCCAGCAGTCACAACTACGAGCAGTACTTC; CDR3: CASSHNYEQYF
J: TRBJ1-5; D: TRBD1; V: TRBV5-1; DNA: TGCGCCAGCAGTCCCGGGACAGGGGGCAATCAGCCCCAGCATTTT; CDR3: CASSPGTGGNQPQHF
J: TRBJ2-3; D: TRBD1; V: TRBV6-1; DNA: TGTGCCAGCAGGGAAAGGACAGGGAGTTCAGATACGCAGTATTTT; CDR3: CASRERTGSSDTQYF
J: TRBJ1-4; D: NA; V: TRBV6-4; DNA: TGTGCCAGCAGTGAAGGAGACCGAGGGCTGTTTTTT; CDR3: CASSEGDRGLFF
J: TRBJ1-2; D: TRBD1; V: TRBV5-4; DNA: TGTGCCAGCAGCCTAGAGACAGGGTTGGACTATGGCTACACCTTC; CDR3: CASSLETGLDYGYTF
J: TRBJ2-3; D: NA; V: TRBV5-4; DNA: TGTGCCAGCAGCTTCGGACTTTCAATCACAGATACGCAGTATTTT; CDR3: CASSFGLSITDTQYF
J: TRBJ1-2; D: NA; V: TRBV5-1; DNA: TGCGCCAGCAGCTTGGCCGGAGGGTTGGATGGCTACACCTTC; CDR3: CASSLAGGLDGYTF
J: TRBJ2-2; D: NA; V: TRBV7-8; DNA: TGTGCCAGCAGCTTTAGGAACACCGGGGAGCTGTTTTTT; CDR3: CASSFRNTGELFF
J: TRBJ2-3; D: TRBD2; V: TRBV5-4; DNA: TGTGCCAGCAGGCCCTACCTAGCGGATTCCGCAGATACGCAGTATTTT; CDR3: CASRPYLADSADTQYF
J: TRBJ1-5; D: NA; V: TRBV11-2; DNA: TGTGCCAGCAGTCACTACAGGGATAGCAATCAGCCCCAGCATTTT; CDR3: CASSHYRDSNQPQHF
J: TRBJ2-5; D: TRBD1; V: TRBV5-1; DNA: TGCGCCAGCAGCCGCAGACAGGGAACAATTATGGGGCAAGAGACCCAGTACTTC; CDR3: CASSRRQGTIMGQETQYF
J: TRBJ2-7; D: NA; V: TRBV9; DNA: TGTGCCAGCAGCCCTCCCCTTGGGGGGGAGCAGTACTTC; CDR3: CASSPPLGGEQYF
J: TRBJ1-2; D: NA; V: TRBV29-1; DNA: TGCAGCGTTCTCGGGGGAGGCTATGGCTACACCTTC; CDR3: CSVLGGGYGYTF
J: TRBJ2-2; D: TRBD2; V: TRBV4-1; DNA: TGCGCCAGCAGCACGGGAGGGGGGGGCACCGGGGAGCTGTTTTTT; CDR3: CASSTGGGGTGELFF
J: TRBJ1-4; D: NA; V: TRBV5-1; DNA: TGCGCCAGCAGCTTTTCGGGAGCAACTAATGAAAAACTGTTTTTT; CDR3: CASSFSGATNEKLFF
J: TRBJ2-5; D: TRBD1; V: TRBV29-1; DNA: TGCAGCGTTGAAGGACAGGGACGTTATCAAGAGACCCAGTACTTC; CDR3: CSVEGQGRYQETQYF